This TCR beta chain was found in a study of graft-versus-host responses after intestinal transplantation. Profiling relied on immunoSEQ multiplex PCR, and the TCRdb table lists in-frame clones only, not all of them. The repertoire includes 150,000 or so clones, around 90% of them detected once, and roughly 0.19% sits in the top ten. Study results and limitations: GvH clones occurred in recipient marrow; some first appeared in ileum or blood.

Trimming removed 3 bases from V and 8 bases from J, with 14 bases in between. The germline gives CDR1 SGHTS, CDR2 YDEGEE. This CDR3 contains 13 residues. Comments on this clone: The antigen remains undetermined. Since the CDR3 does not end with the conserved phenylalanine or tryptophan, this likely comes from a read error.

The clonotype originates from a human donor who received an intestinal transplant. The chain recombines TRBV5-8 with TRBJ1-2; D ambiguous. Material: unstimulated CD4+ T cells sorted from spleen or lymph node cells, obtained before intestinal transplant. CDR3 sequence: CASSWRVGIGYTL. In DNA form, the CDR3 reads TGTGCCAGCAGCTGGAGGGTAGGGATCGGCTACACCCTC.